This T cell receptor beta chain is from a study of cytomegalovirus exposure and HLA in healthy donors. Study information: The 120 or so validation repertoires and the approximately 640 first-cohort repertoires shared a platform, a later analysis reported.

This table comes from immunoSEQ multiplex PCR, and its TCRdb copy is limited to in-frame clones, with some not included. The sample lists 200,000 to 250,000 clones; around 80% were seen once. The V gene's germline CDR1 is SGHRS and CDR2 YFSETQ. V trimming: 4 bases; J trimming: 4 bases; junction bases outside the gene matches: 9. The CDR3 length is 15 residues. The study, taken as a whole, reports: Under in vitro conditions, three CMV-associated chains were confirmed as specific for CMV antigens. First-cohort TCR clusters tended to co-occur in the 120 or so validation repertoires, a later analysis found. Associated with cytomegalovirus, according to the listing, were some 150 TCR beta chains.

As for this clone: Its specificity is not known.

This clonotype was obtained from a woman in her thirties in good health and CMV-seropositive. Source material: PBMCs. The chain couples TRBV5-1 to TRBJ2-7; TRBD1 matches 9 bases. CDR3 amino acids: CASSAAGTGQYEQYF. In DNA, the CDR3 is TGCGCCAGCAGCGCCGCCGGGACAGGGCAATACGAGCAGTACTTC.